The rows below give T cell receptor beta chains drawn from one sample of a study of blood T cell repertoires in COVID-19. Clones were read by immunoSEQ multiplex PCR, and TCRdb kept only the in-frame ones, dropping some. The sample shows about 170,000 clones, roughly 80% of them seen only once. What was sequenced was peripheral blood. Every receptor here comes from a man in his 70s with active or convalescent COVID-19. Each CDR3 is given with its conserved first and last residue. The D gene is left open where the match is weak.

D gene | J gene | V gene | CDR3 protein
TRBD1 | TRBJ1-2 | TRBV15 | CATSRTGAGDYGYTF
TRBD1 | TRBJ2-7 | TRBV29-1 | CSVYDRASYEQYF
NA | TRBJ1-2 | TRBV15 | CATSRALRTVALNYGYTF
NA | TRBJ2-3 | TRBV6-5 | CASRDRSTDTQYF
NA | TRBJ1-3 | TRBV19 | CASRSGSSGNTIYF
NA | TRBJ2-1 | TRBV7-3 | CASSLKGAAGPYNEQFF
NA | TRBJ2-3 | TRBV4-3 | CASSQDVNTDTQYF
NA | TRBJ1-3 | TRBV5-1 | CASSFGSTDSGNTIYF
TRBD1 | TRBJ2-4 | TRBV18 | CASSRGIPPGQHFPVAKNIQYF
TRBD2 | TRBJ2-1 | TRBV5-1 | CASSPLLTSGQYNEQFF
TRBD1 | TRBJ2-2 | TRBV9 | CASSPKPGQGNTGELFF
TRBD1 | TRBJ2-1 | TRBV2 | CASSVRTGYNEQFF
NA | TRBJ2-7 | TRBV3-1/TRBV3-2 | CASSQDRPPAGRAYEQYF
TRBD1 | TRBJ1-1 | TRBV7-2 | CASSKSGTGMNTEAFF
NA | TRBJ1-1 | TRBV5-1 | CASSLSGGSNTEAFF
TRBD1 | TRBJ2-7 | TRBV7-9 | CASSPDRGYEQYF
NA | TRBJ2-5 | TRBV7-2 | CASEGSRLETQYF